This TCR beta chain was sequenced for a study of CD4 T cell repertoires in COVID-19. The wider study: Relabeled CFSE-low cells, IL-2-expanded for 9 to 10 days, met spikes from other coronaviruses.

General study points: Between about 7 and 28% of SARS-CoV-2 clonotypes also appeared in SARS-CoV and/or HKU1 spike cultures. Two or all three memory subsets shared several highly expanded SARS-CoV-2-reactive clonotypes.

Repertoires were generated with immunoSEQ multiplex PCR, while TCRdb's copy carries only in-frame clones and drops some. The data show more than 20,000 clones, roughly 92% seen once. To note about this clone: Its antigen is not identified.

Germline values: CDR1 MGHDK, CDR2 SYGVNS. The germline V and J ends were trimmed by 5 bases and 2 bases, with 10 bases remaining between them. CDR3 length equals 14 residues. The memory T cells were sequenced right after ex vivo isolation, without culture. The TCR originated in a human donor who had COVID-19. This chain links TRBV25-1 with TRBJ1-5; a possible D gene is TRBD1 (5 bases). This material consisted of circulating follicular helper CD4+ T cells (cTfh) from blood, taken before the COVID-19 pandemic. The CDR3 coding sequence is TGTGCCAGCAGTTGGGGCGTCGGCAATCAGCCCCAGCATTTT. Protein sequence: CASSWGVGNQPQHF.